The clone carrying this T cell receptor beta chain has just a few counts. What it recognizes is unknown. These data originate in a study of beta chain features in type 1 diabetes. Overall study findings and caveats: Although PCR might favor shorter templates, it would do so equally in patients and controls. All four CD4+ subsets from Type 1 diabetes patients carried moderately but significantly shorter TCRB CDR3s. Whether TCRB rearrangement is influenced by HLA type went unresolved here.

The isolated RNA, all of it, was reverse transcribed, so expressed TCRB transcripts were what got sequenced. The assay was immunoSEQ multiplex PCR, and TCRdb's table has in-frame clones only and misses some. The repertoire holds 300,000 to 400,000 clones, with approximately 12% as singletons. The germline V and J ends were trimmed by 10 bases and 3 bases, with 18 bases remaining between them. CDR3 length: 14 amino acids. Germline values: CDR1 KGHSH, CDR2 LQKENI. Using CD45RO/CCR7/CD25/CD127/CD95/CD27, CD4+ naive, central memory, regulatory and stem cell-like memory cells were sorted. Purities in excess of 95% were seen in all sorted populations.

Input material: naive CD4+ T cells from blood. The chain combines TRBV18 with TRBJ1-2, with D perhaps TRBD1 (5 bases). The TCR was taken from a woman aged 18 to 35 with type 1 diabetes. Written as DNA, the CDR3 is TGTGCCACCGAAAGGGCAGGGCAAGACTATGGCTACACCTTC. Encoded protein: CATERAGQDYGYTF.